Following are 27 T cell receptor beta chains from one sample sequenced in a study of PD-1 blockade in mismatch repair-deficient tumors. The protocol was immunoSEQ multiplex PCR, while the TCRdb copy is restricted to in-frame clones and leaves out a portion. The sample lists about 25,000 clones; 84% were seen once. Sequenced here: PBMCs, sampled before pembrolizumab treatment. Receptors originate from an adult with mismatch repair-deficient cancer.

The rearrangement uses TRBV7-3 and TRBJ2-5, with D perhaps matching TRBD2 (7 bases). CDR1 and CDR2 (germline): SGHTA, FQGTGA. The CDR3 runs to 14 residues. Trimming removed 2 bases from V and 5 bases from J, with 12 bases in between. The CDR3 nucleotides read TGTGCCAGCAGCTTAGACGGGGGGCGGGAGACCCAGTACTTC. Its protein is CASSLDGGRETQYF. Using reference TRBV7-3 and TRBJ2-5 for the parts outside the CDR3, the full variable domain is GAGVSQTPSNKVTEKGKYVELRCDPISGHTALYWYRQSLGQGPEFLIYFQGTGAADDSGLPNDRFFAVRPEGSVSTLKIQRTERGDSAVYLCASSLDGGRETQYFGPGTRLLVL.

V is TRBV16 and J is TRBJ1-2; no definite D call. The CDR3 covers 14 residues. CDR1 is KGHSY, CDR2 FQNENV, per germline. The V and J ends lost 0 bases and 7 bases respectively, with 12 bases between them. The CDR3 is CASSQSVSSSGYTF. The CDR3 DNA reads as TGTGCCAGCAGCCAATCCGTCAGTTCCAGTGGCTACACCTTC.

The chain uses TRBV11-2 and TRBJ2-7, with TRBD2 identical over 10 bases. Germline V CDR1 and CDR2: SGHAT, FQNNGV. This CDR3 comprises 14 residues. The junction had 1 base not matched to a gene; V was cut back by 5 bases and J by 0 bases. CDR3: CASSLAGVSYEQYF. As DNA, the CDR3 is TGTGCCAGCAGCCTAGCGGGGGTCTCCTACGAGCAGTACTTC.

V gene TRBV5-1 combines with J gene TRBJ2-3, with TRBD2 identical over 12 bases. There are 14 residues in the CDR3. V dropped 3 bases and J dropped 5; count of bases not matched to a gene: 1. Germline V gene sequence: CDR1 SGHRS, CDR2 YFSETQ. In nucleotides, the CDR3 is TGCGCCAGCAGCTCGGGACTAGCGGGAGATACGCAGTATTTT. Translated: CASSSGLAGDTQYF.

This rearrangement joins TRBV4-2 to TRBJ2-3; D gene unclear. Germline assignment: CDR1 LGHNA and CDR2 YNFKEQ. Trimming took off 0 bases at V and 3 bases at J, with 16 bases between the two ends. This CDR3 is built from 17 residues. The CDR3 is CASSQDLPVPGTDTQYF. The CDR3, as DNA: TGTGCCAGCAGCCAAGATTTACCAGTGCCCGGGACAGATACGCAGTATTTT.

This chain uses TRBV7-3 with TRBJ2-1; TRBD2 aligns across 14 bases. V lost 5 bases, J lost 15 bases, and 9 bases stayed unmatched. Germline CDR1 and CDR2: SGHTA and FQGTGA. This CDR3 comprises 14 residues. The CDR3 nucleotides read TGTGCCAGCAGCCCCAAGACTAGCGGGAGGGCCCCGTTCTTC. Its protein is CASSPKTSGRAPFF.

This chain links TRBV6-6 with TRBJ2-3, with D tentatively TRBD2 (6 bases). Trimming left V 6 bases short and J 2 bases short, with 15 bases between. CDR1 and CDR2 from the germline V gene are MNHNY and SVGAGI (reference sequence). The CDR3 runs 15 residues. As DNA, the CDR3 is TGTGCCAGCAGACCTCGGGACTTCTACACAGATACGCAGTATTTT. The encoded protein is CASRPRDFYTDTQYF.

The chain carries TRBV10-3 and TRBJ2-7; 9 bases line up with TRBD1. Germline loops: CDR1 ENHRY, CDR2 SYGVKD. CDR3 length equals 17 residues. With 2 bases clipped from V and 2 bases from J, the junction kept 10 bases outside the gene matches. CDR3 loop: CAISEPSMGDRAYEQYF. The CDR3, as DNA: TGTGCCATCAGTGAGCCCTCCATGGGGGACAGGGCCTACGAGCAGTACTTC.

The rearrangement links TRBV6-5 to TRBJ1-6; D ambiguous. Trimming removed 2 bases from V and 9 bases from J, with 14 bases in between. Germline V gene sequence: CDR1 MNHEY, CDR2 SVGAGI. The CDR3 is made up of 15 amino acids. The CDR3 DNA reads TGTGCCAGCAGTTACGTGACATATTCTACTTCACCCCTCCACTTT. Protein product: CASSYVTYSTSPLHF.

The chain is built from TRBV13 and TRBJ2-1, with TRBD1 matching 10 bases. Germline V gene lookup returns CDR1 PRHDT and CDR2 FYEKMQ (reference sequence). This CDR3 is 14 amino acids long. Unmatched junction bases numbered 11, after V lost 6 bases and J lost 12 bases. CDR3 in DNA: TGTGCCAGCAGAAGATCCGGGACAGGGGCCCGGCAGTTCTTC. Encoded protein: CASRRSGTGARQFF.

In DNA form, the CDR3 reads TGCGCCAGCAGCTTGGGCGGGGTAGGGGAAGAGACCCAGTACTTC. Its protein product is CASSLGGVGEETQYF. The chain employs TRBV5-1 and TRBJ2-5, with D possibly TRBD2 on 6 matching bases. The CDR3 has 15 amino acids. Trimming pared 0 bases from V and 3 bases from J, leaving 12 bases between. The germline V gene encodes CDR1 SGHRS and CDR2 YFSETQ.

The J gene is TRBJ2-3, the V gene TRBV5-4; TRBD2 agrees at 8 bases. Germline CDR1 and CDR2: SGHNT and YYREEE (reference sequence). This CDR3 region has 16 residues. With V trimmed by 4 bases and J by 1 base, 8 bases remained unmatched. The CDR3 spells CASSPGGAGGTDTQYF. CDR3 in DNA: TGTGCCAGCAGCCCCGGAGGAGCGGGAGGCACAGATACGCAGTATTTT.

V gene TRBV6-5 combines with J gene TRBJ2-1; TRBD2 is a possible D gene (5 bases). With 10 bases removed from V and 7 bases from J, the gap between germline ends came to 23 bases. Germline V gene lookup returns CDR1 MNHEY and CDR2 SVGAGI. The CDR3 covers 15 residues. The CDR3 DNA reads TGTGCCACCTACTCGTGGAGAGCGGAGAGGAATGAGCAGTTCTTC. Encoded protein: CATYSWRAERNEQFF.

CDR3 coding DNA: TGTGCCATCAGTGAGTTAGGAGGGGTGAACGAAAAACTGTTTTTT. This encodes CAISELGGVNEKLFF. This sequence joins TRBV10-3 and TRBJ1-4, with a tentative D call TRBD1 (5 bases). The CDR3 contains 15 residues. V dropped 1 base and J dropped 8 bases, with 14 bases sitting between them. The V gene's germline CDR1 is ENHRY and CDR2 SYGVKD.

The rearrangement links TRBV5-1 to TRBJ1-5; TRBD1 aligns across 7 bases. Unmatched junction bases numbered 2, after V lost 0 bases and J lost 5 bases. Per the germline V gene, CDR1 is SGHRS and CDR2 is YFSETQ. CDR3 size: 14 residues. The CDR3 is CASSLEGGDQPQHF. The DNA for the CDR3 is TGCGCCAGCAGCTTGGAAGGGGGCGATCAGCCCCAGCATTTT.

The V gene is TRBV28, the J gene TRBJ2-6; D is unclear. Germline assignment: CDR1 MDHEN and CDR2 SYDVKM. The CDR3 has 14 residues. The V gene lost 2 bases and the J gene lost 2 bases, with 4 bases spanning the gap. The CDR3: CASSLITGANVLTF. The CDR3 DNA reads as TGTGCCAGCAGTTTAATCACTGGGGCCAACGTCCTGACTTTC.

This clone was observed a few times. The CDR3 region is CASSLSSSGSYEQYF. The CDR3 coding sequence is TGTGCCAGCAGCTTAAGCTCTAGCGGGAGTTACGAGCAGTACTTC. The chain joins TRBV7-6 to TRBJ2-7; 10 nucleotides agree with TRBD2. J gave up 4 bases and V 2 bases, and 5 bases lay outside the gene matches. Germline-derived CDR1 and CDR2 are SGHVS and FNYEAQ. The CDR3 runs to 15 residues.

The chain recombines TRBV28 with TRBJ2-7; 8 nucleotides line up with TRBD1. V trimming: 7 bases; J trimming: 2 bases; junction bases outside the gene matches: 4. The CDR3 is 13 amino acids. Germline CDR1 and CDR2: MDHEN and SYDVKM. DNA of the CDR3: TGTGCCAGCAAGCGGACAGGGACCTACGAGCAGTACTTC. Its protein is CASKRTGTYEQYF. The variable domain in full, with the rest retrieved from reference TRBV28 and TRBJ2-7, is DVKVTQSSRYLVKRTGEKVFLECVQDMDHENMFWYRQDPGLGLRLIYFSYDVKMKEKGDIPEGYSVSREKKERFSLILESASTNQTSMYLCASKRTGTYEQYFGPGTRLTVT.

The V call is TRBV30, the J call TRBJ2-7; 7 nucleotides line up with TRBD1. The CDR3 loop spans 15 amino acids. V was clipped by 6 bases and J by 1 base; unmatched bases: 12. CDR1 is GTSNPN, CDR2 SVGIG, per germline (reference sequence). The CDR3, as DNA: TGTGCCTGTCAAATGGGACAGCCAATTTCCTACGAGCAGTACTTC. This encodes CACQMGQPISYEQYF.

The rearrangement uses TRBV18 and TRBJ1-4; D perhaps matches TRBD1 (6 bases). V lost 9 bases to trimming and J lost 0 bases, with 17 bases between them. CDR1 is KGHSH and CDR2 is LQKENI in the germline V gene. The CDR3 is 16 amino acids. The DNA of the CDR3 is TGTGCCAGGACTTACAGGGTCCCAGCAACTAATGAAAAACTGTTTTTT. Translation gives CARTYRVPATNEKLFF.

The J gene is TRBJ2-1, the V gene TRBV5-4; 10 nucleotides align to TRBD2. The CDR3 is 15 residues long. CDR1 and CDR2 from the germline V gene are SGHNT and YYREEE (reference sequence). The V gene end was trimmed by 3 bases and the J gene end by 7 bases; junction bases not matched to a gene: 7. CDR3 loop: CASSSLAGDRNEQFF. The CDR3, as DNA: TGTGCCAGCAGCTCTCTAGCGGGAGATCGTAATGAGCAGTTCTTC.

The V and J genes are TRBV27 and TRBJ1-2; 7 nucleotides agree with TRBD1. This CDR3 has 14 amino acids. V was clipped by 6 bases and J by 7 bases; unmatched bases: 11. Germline V gene data show CDR1 as MNHEY and CDR2 as SMNVEV (reference sequence). CDR3 nucleotide sequence: TGTGCCAGCAGCCCCCTGGGACAGCAGTTTGGCTACACCTTC. It encodes CASSPLGQQFGYTF.

The rearrangement links TRBV15 to TRBJ1-4; 9 bases map to TRBD1. J gave up 2 bases and V 0 bases, and 7 bases lay outside the gene matches. This CDR3 comprises 18 residues. Germline CDR1 LNHNV, CDR2 YYDKDF (reference sequence). In DNA, the CDR3 is TGTGCCACCAGCAGAGATAGGACAGGGGCGTCTACTAATGAAAAACTGTTTTTT. Amino acid sequence: CATSRDRTGASTNEKLFF.

This chain uses TRBV6-6 with TRBJ2-1, with D uncertain. From germline, CDR1 is MNHNY and CDR2 SVGAGI (reference sequence). This CDR3 contains 11 residues. Trimming removed 8 bases from V and 10 bases from J, with 12 bases in between. The CDR3 here is CASSSTTEQFF. The CDR3 DNA sequence: TGTGCCAGCTCTAGTACGACCGAGCAGTTCTTC.

This chain joins TRBV15 and TRBJ2-2; TRBD2 agrees at 9 bases. Germline lookup yields CDR1 LNHNV and CDR2 YYDKDF (reference sequence). V shed 6 bases and J 1 base; nucleotides not matched to a gene: 9. This CDR3 spans 17 amino acids. The CDR3 bases are TGTGCCACCAGGACTAGCGGTAAATACAAGAACACCGGGGAGCTGTTTTTT. Amino acids: CATRTSGKYKNTGELFF.

V and J are TRBV9 and TRBJ2-2, with 11 nucleotides matching TRBD2. CDR1 SGDLS and CDR2 YYNGEE come from the germline V gene. This CDR3 has 20 residues. The J segment lost 6 bases and the V segment lost 2 bases, leaving 18 bases of the junction unmatched. The CDR3 bases are TGTGCCAGCAGCGTTTCACTAGCGGGGGCGTGGCAATATCGAGCCGGGGAGCTGTTTTTT. It specifies CASSVSLAGAWQYRAGELFF.

The gene calls are TRBV19 and TRBJ2-2, with a possible D match to TRBD2 (6 bases). V lost 2 bases, J lost 0 bases, and 10 bases lay in between. The CDR3 has 16 amino acids. Germline V gives CDR1 LNHDA, CDR2 SQIVND (reference sequence). Here the CDR3 DNA reads TGTGCCAGTAGTATATGGGGGGTCGCGAACACCGGGGAGCTGTTTTTT. It is translated as CASSIWGVANTGELFF.